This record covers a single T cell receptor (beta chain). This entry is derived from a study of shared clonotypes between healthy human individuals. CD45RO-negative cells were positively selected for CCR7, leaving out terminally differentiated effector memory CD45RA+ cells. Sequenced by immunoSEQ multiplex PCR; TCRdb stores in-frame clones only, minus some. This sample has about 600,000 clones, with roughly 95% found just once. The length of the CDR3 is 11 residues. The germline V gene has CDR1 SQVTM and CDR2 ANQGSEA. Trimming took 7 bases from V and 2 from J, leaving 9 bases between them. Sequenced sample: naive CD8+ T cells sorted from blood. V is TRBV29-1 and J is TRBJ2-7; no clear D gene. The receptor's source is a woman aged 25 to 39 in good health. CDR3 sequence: CSGRIAYEQYF. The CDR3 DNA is TGCAGCGGCAGGATAGCCTACGAGCAGTACTTC.